Shown below are 3 T cell receptor beta chains from a single sample sequenced in a study of blood T cells in healthy people across ages (dated by TCRdb to between 2015 and 2017). Receptor libraries were prepared by 5' RACE. The instrument given in TCRdb is Illumina HiSeq 2500. A second PCR of roughly 6 to 12 cycles was performed with a sample-barcoded 5' primer and a J-beta primer mix. TCRdb ran its own pipeline on the public reads, namely fastp trimming at Q25 and MiXCR clone calling, and kept in-frame beta chains. Entries are consolidated by CDR3 protein sequence, retaining the most common genes and DNA. This sample has hundreds of thousands of distinct CDR3 sequences in its table, and about 52% of those were observed once. Under 35% of the sample belongs to the ten largest clones. The sequencing sample was made of blood. These receptors originate from a woman aged 55 to 70 in good health.

V is TRBV3-1 and J is TRBJ2-4, with D unresolved. CDR3 length equals 13 residues. The germline V gene encodes CDR1 LGHDT and CDR2 YNNKEL (reference sequence). Trimming shortened V by 1 base and J by 13 bases, and 14 bases separated the two germline ends. CDR3: CASSQADGGKQYF. The DNA for the CDR3 is TGTGCCAGCAGCCAAGCGGACGGCGGCAAGCAGTACTTC.

This clonotype was found a few times. The CDR3 loop is CASSFTGGSFGEQFF. In nucleotides, the CDR3 is TGTGCCAGCAGCTTTACAGGCGGGAGCTTTGGTGAGCAGTTCTTC. The chain couples TRBV7-2 to TRBJ2-1; 7 nucleotides align to TRBD2. Germline CDR1 reads SGHTA; CDR2 reads FQGNSA. The CDR3 runs to 15 residues. V trimming: 3 bases; J trimming: 9 bases; junction bases outside the gene matches: 11.

This clonotype has only a few counts. The rearrangement uses TRBV7-2 and TRBJ2-7, with 9 bases matching TRBD2. The V and J ends lost 5 bases and 0 bases, in that order; junction bases with no gene match: 8. This CDR3 region has 16 residues. The germline V gene has CDR1 SGHTA and CDR2 FQGNSA. The CDR3 bases are TGTGCCAGCAGCCTCCGACTAGCGGCTAGCTCCTACGAGCAGTACTTC. Amino acids: CASSLRLAASSYEQYF.